The rows below give T cell receptor beta chains drawn from one sample of a study of tumor-infiltrating lymphocytes in primary liver carcinoma. TCRdb passed the multiplex PCR reads through MiXCR, listing each CDR3 protein once. Among hundreds of thousands of distinct CDR3 sequences, less than 75% were seen once, and the ten largest hold roughly 9%. The sequencing sample was made of peripheral blood. These receptors were collected from a man aged 35 to 55 with primary liver carcinoma and hepatitis B virus infection. Each CDR3 is given with its conserved first and last residue. Fields, in order: D gene, J gene, V gene, clone size, CDR3 protein, CDR3 DNA. D genes are given only for firm matches. Size values are once, few and many counts, or a class for expanded clones, and some rows have none.

D: TRBD2; J: TRBJ2-1; V: TRBV7-9; size: NA; CDR3: CDSSPPSGRTPHDEQFF; DNA: TGTGACAGCAGCCCTCCTAGCGGGAGGACGCCACACGATGAGCAGTTCTTC
D: TRBD1; J: TRBJ2-7; V: TRBV29-1; size: NA; CDR3: CRVEVPGGSYEQYF; DNA: TGCAGGGTTGAGGTGCCAGGGGGCTCCTACGAGCAGTACTTC
D: TRBD1; J: TRBJ2-1; V: TRBV29-1; size: NA; CDR3: CSVGQGADKQFF; DNA: TGCAGCGTTGGTCAGGGGGCAGATAAGCAGTTCTTC
D: NA; J: TRBJ2-5; V: TRBV6-5; size: many; CDR3: CASSYSEGVSETQYF; DNA: TGTGCCAGCAGTTACTCGGAGGGAGTGTCAGAGACCCAGTACTTC
D: NA; J: TRBJ2-2; V: TRBV7-9; size: NA; CDR3: CASTLGASTGELFF; DNA: TGTGCCAGCACCCTTGGCGCGAGCACCGGGGAGCTGTTTTTT
D: NA; J: TRBJ2-2; V: TRBV12-3/TRBV12-4; size: few; CDR3: CASSLGPRAGELFF; DNA: TGTGCCAGCAGTTTAGGGCCGCGGGCGGGGGAGCTGTTTTTT
D: NA; J: TRBJ1-6; V: TRBV6-1; size: few; CDR3: CASSEDLGINSPLHF; DNA: TGTGCCAGCAGTGAAGATCTGGGGATCAATTCACCCCTCCACTTT
D: NA; J: TRBJ2-2; V: TRBV5-1; size: few; CDR3: CASSPGAHANTGELFF; DNA: TGTGCCAGCAGCCCCGGGGCACATGCGAACACCGGAGAGCTGTTTTTT
D: NA; J: TRBJ2-1; V: TRBV9; size: NA; CDR3: CASSLEGGRDNEQFF; DNA: TGTGCCAGCAGCTTAGAGGGGGGGAGGGACAATGAGCAGTTCTTC
D: NA; J: TRBJ2-7; V: TRBV11-2; size: NA; CDR3: CVSSFQWGSYEQYF; DNA: TGTGTCAGCAGCTTTCAGTGGGGATCCTACGAGCAGTACTTC
D: NA; J: TRBJ2-7; V: TRBV4-3; size: NA; CDR3: CTSSQDTVYEQYF; DNA: TGCACCAGCAGCCAAGATACCGTCTACGAGCAATACTTC
D: TRBD1; J: TRBJ2-5; V: TRBV12-3/TRBV12-4; size: NA; CDR3: CGSRLGQGETQYF; DNA: TGTGGCAGCAGACTGGGACAGGGAGAGACCCAGTACTTC
D: NA; J: TRBJ2-7; V: TRBV29-1; size: many; CDR3: CSVAGTSSSYEQYF; DNA: TGCAGCGTCGCCGGGACATCTAGCTCCTACGAGCAGTACTTC
D: NA; J: TRBJ2-3; V: TRBV6-2/TRBV6-3; size: NA; CDR3: CASSPSSGSMVDRQYF; DNA: TGTGCCAGCAGTCCTTCGAGTGGGAGTATGGTAGATAGGCAGTATTTT
D: NA; J: TRBJ1-4; V: TRBV12-3/TRBV12-4; size: NA; CDR3: CASSAQLRDGREKLFF; DNA: TGTGCCAGCAGCGCTCAGCTCCGGGACGGTAGAGAAAAACTGTTTTTT